This T cell receptor beta chain was profiled in a study of blood T cell repertoires in COVID-19 (dated by TCRdb to 2019 to 2021). Some background on the complete study: Samples from collaborators originated in the United States, Italy and Spain and spanned both the acute and convalescent phases of COVID-19. The material from the prospective study consisted of cDNA or gDNA derived from T cells, B-cell-depleted T cells, or PBMCs. Deeply sampled blood TCRbeta repertoires from subjects exposed to, actively infected with, or recovered from COVID-19 were included in the dataset. A freely available public database, intended as a resource for researchers studying the immune response to SARS-CoV-2, is where the repertoires were released. Samples came from the ongoing ImmuneRACE study (first 160 participants) plus 1,254 subjects from 6 global collaborators. Nearly every sample came with metadata listing a de-identified subject ID, COVID-19 status, age in years and sex. Where available, HLA class I and class II types were obtained from metadata supplied by the sample provider rather than from assay-based typing. The study at large found these results: Clinical and demographic metadata were provided uncurated, with the amount varying by source and participant.

The collaborating institutions used their own protocols to collect whole blood in K2EDTA tubes. Collaborator samples were shipped for TCRbeta analysis as frozen whole blood, isolated PBMCs, or DNA extracted from either sample type. TCRbeta CDR3 regions were amplified from genomic DNA by means of the immunoSEQ Assay, a bias-controlled multiplex PCR. The authors' analysis ran thus. The number of nucleated cells in each sample was estimated from the amplification of reference gene primers within the assay. To quantify the absolute abundance of each unique TCRbeta CDR3 rearrangement, sequence reads were collapsed and filtered. For each sample, productive Simpson clonality was calculated as the square root of Simpson's diversity index across productive rearrangements. As stored in TCRdb, this immuneACCESS dataset retains in-frame rearrangements with V and J assigned. A fraction of the clones does not appear; measured against another copy, unresolved V genes explain less than half of the discrepancy, and the remainder lacks a known reason. The DNA gave D and trimming, while V, J and clone size come from that table. In all, the sample holds about 310,000 clones, and around nine tenths of those were seen once. The ten largest clones take up 1% of the sample.

In its sample, this clone was seen a few times. The target of this receptor is not known. No per-base quality is available; no much larger clone lies one base away. V is clipped by 6 bases and J by 11 bases, and the sequence between their germline boundaries is 25 bases long. From the cysteine up to the phenylalanine, the CDR3 has a length of 15 residues. Solely the CDR3 DNA is kept, with 45 bases framed from the first base. The germline V gene (reference sequence) specifies MNHEY as CDR1 and SMNVEV as CDR2. The receptor was derived from a man in his fifties or sixties with active or convalescent COVID-19. Recombination joined TRBV27 with TRBJ1-1, with TRBD1 tentatively as D gene (6 bases match). Specimen: peripheral blood. The DNA reads as follows: TGTGCCAGCAGATTGAGCACAGGGTCGGGGTTCGGTGCTTTCTTT. The translation is CASRLSTGSGFGAFF.